Listed below are T cell receptor beta chains from one sample, sequenced in a study of blood T cell repertoires in COVID-19. TCRdb's copy holds only in-frame clones and misses some; the assay was immunoSEQ multiplex PCR. The table lists 60,000 to 70,000 clones, about 81% of them singletons. The sample comprised peripheral blood. All receptors come from a man aged 80 or over with acute or convalescent COVID-19. CDR3s include the opening cysteine and the closing phenylalanine or tryptophan. Fields, in order: clone size, V gene, D gene, J gene, CDR3 protein, CDR3 DNA. The D gene is left open where the match is weak. Some rows have no size entry. The others give once, few or many, or a class for an expanded clone.

clone_size: .; v_call: TRBV19; d_call: .; j_call: TRBJ2-2; cdr3_aa: CALRLTGTGELFF; cdr3_nt: TGTGCCTTACGACTGACCGGCACCGGGGAGCTGTTTTTT
clone_size: .; v_call: TRBV28; d_call: TRBD1; j_call: TRBJ1-4; cdr3_aa: CASTLTGANEKLFF; cdr3_nt: TGTGCCAGCACCTTGACAGGGGCAAATGAAAAACTGTTTTTT
clone_size: .; v_call: TRBV7-3; d_call: .; j_call: TRBJ2-5; cdr3_aa: CASSPRRGETQYF; cdr3_nt: TGTGCCAGCAGCCCTAGACGGGGGGAGACCCAGTACTTC
clone_size: .; v_call: TRBV12-3/TRBV12-4; d_call: TRBD1; j_call: TRBJ2-7; cdr3_aa: CASTGQGAREQYF; cdr3_nt: TGTGCCAGCACAGGGCAGGGGGCTAGGGAGCAGTACTTC
clone_size: .; v_call: TRBV14; d_call: .; j_call: TRBJ1-6; cdr3_aa: CASSPHELYSPLHF; cdr3_nt: TGTGCCAGCAGCCCCCACGAGTTATATTCACCCCTCCACTTT
clone_size: few; v_call: TRBV27; d_call: TRBD1; j_call: TRBJ1-6; cdr3_aa: CASSPTGTGYSPLHF; cdr3_nt: TGTGCCAGCAGCCCGACCGGGACAGGCTATTCACCCCTCCACTTT
clone_size: .; v_call: TRBV11-3; d_call: .; j_call: TRBJ1-3; cdr3_aa: CASSRSEGNTIYF; cdr3_nt: TGTGCCAGCAGCAGAAGCGAGGGAAACACCATATATTTT
clone_size: .; v_call: TRBV7-9; d_call: .; j_call: TRBJ1-4; cdr3_aa: CASSSGRVAGEKLFF; cdr3_nt: TGTGCCAGCAGCTCCGGGAGGGTGGCTGGGGAAAAACTGTTTTTT
clone_size: .; v_call: TRBV6-2/TRBV6-3; d_call: TRBD1; j_call: TRBJ2-7; cdr3_aa: CASSPLFLYGTGGYEQYF; cdr3_nt: TGTGCCAGCAGCCCGCTATTTTTGTACGGGACAGGGGGCTACGAGCAGTACTTC
clone_size: .; v_call: TRBV2; d_call: .; j_call: TRBJ1-5; cdr3_aa: CASRRYFYPRQPNQPQHF; cdr3_nt: TGTGCCAGCAGAAGATATTTTTACCCCCGACAACCTAATCAGCCCCAGCATTTT
clone_size: .; v_call: TRBV20-1; d_call: .; j_call: TRBJ1-4; cdr3_aa: CSASIQGVNEKLFF; cdr3_nt: TGCAGTGCCAGTATACAAGGGGTAAATGAAAAACTGTTTTTT
clone_size: .; v_call: TRBV7-3; d_call: .; j_call: TRBJ2-1; cdr3_aa: CASSLSDSTYNEQFF; cdr3_nt: TGTGCCAGCAGCTTAAGTGACTCGACCTACAATGAGCAGTTCTTC
clone_size: .; v_call: TRBV24-1; d_call: .; j_call: TRBJ1-5; cdr3_aa: CATSDSGKAGNQPQHF; cdr3_nt: TGTGCCACCAGTGATTCAGGGAAGGCAGGCAATCAGCCCCAGCATTTT
clone_size: .; v_call: TRBV27; d_call: TRBD2; j_call: TRBJ2-2; cdr3_aa: CASSLEAGINTGELFF; cdr3_nt: TGTGCCAGCAGTTTGGAAGCGGGGATTAACACCGGGGAGCTGTTTTTT
clone_size: few; v_call: TRBV7-6; d_call: TRBD2; j_call: TRBJ2-2; cdr3_aa: CASSSAVGLANTGELFF; cdr3_nt: TGTGCCAGCAGCTCAGCCGTCGGACTAGCGAACACCGGGGAGCTGTTTTTT
clone_size: .; v_call: TRBV10-3; d_call: TRBD2; j_call: TRBJ2-3; cdr3_aa: CATGLAGGTDTQYF; cdr3_nt: TGTGCCACCGGACTAGCGGGAGGCACAGATACGCAGTATTTT
clone_size: .; v_call: TRBV15; d_call: .; j_call: TRBJ1-2; cdr3_aa: CATSRDGGLDTRYGYTF; cdr3_nt: TGTGCCACCAGCAGAGATGGGGGCCTGGACACACGCTATGGCTACACCTTC
clone_size: .; v_call: TRBV5-1; d_call: TRBD1; j_call: TRBJ2-5; cdr3_aa: CASSVEGYRGRETQYF; cdr3_nt: TGCGCCAGCAGCGTGGAGGGGTACAGGGGGCGAGAGACCCAGTACTTC
clone_size: once; v_call: TRBV24-1; d_call: .; j_call: TRBJ2-5; cdr3_aa: CATSDRSGAGQETQYF; cdr3_nt: TGTGCCACCAGTGATCGGTCAGGGGCCGGCCAAGAGACCCAGTACTTC
clone_size: .; v_call: TRBV5-1; d_call: .; j_call: TRBJ1-4; cdr3_aa: CASSPPLGVGEKLFF; cdr3_nt: TGCGCCAGCAGCCCCCCCCTCGGGGTCGGTGAAAAACTGTTTTTT
clone_size: .; v_call: TRBV28; d_call: .; j_call: TRBJ2-7; cdr3_aa: CASSEQGTSYEQYF; cdr3_nt: TGTGCCAGCAGTGAACAGGGCACCTCCTACGAGCAGTACTTC
clone_size: .; v_call: TRBV10-3; d_call: TRBD1; j_call: TRBJ2-2; cdr3_aa: CAISESSGTGGTGELFF; cdr3_nt: TGTGCCATCAGTGAGTCATCCGGGACAGGGGGTACCGGGGAGCTGTTTTTT
clone_size: once; v_call: TRBV18; d_call: .; j_call: TRBJ2-3; cdr3_aa: CASSQETGTDTQYF; cdr3_nt: TGTGCCAGCTCGCAAGAGACAGGCACAGATACGCAGTATTTT
clone_size: many; v_call: TRBV7-2; d_call: TRBD1; j_call: TRBJ1-5; cdr3_aa: CASSITGQGWNQPQHF; cdr3_nt: TGTGCCAGCAGCATAACCGGACAGGGTTGGAATCAGCCCCAGCATTTT
clone_size: few; v_call: TRBV11-2; d_call: .; j_call: TRBJ1-1; cdr3_aa: CASSHNRRRTEAFF; cdr3_nt: TGTGCCAGCAGCCACAATAGACGGAGGACTGAAGCTTTCTTT
clone_size: .; v_call: TRBV7-6; d_call: .; j_call: TRBJ1-2; cdr3_aa: CASSPGASLYGYTF; cdr3_nt: TGTGCCAGCAGTCCAGGGGCCAGCCTCTATGGCTACACCTTC